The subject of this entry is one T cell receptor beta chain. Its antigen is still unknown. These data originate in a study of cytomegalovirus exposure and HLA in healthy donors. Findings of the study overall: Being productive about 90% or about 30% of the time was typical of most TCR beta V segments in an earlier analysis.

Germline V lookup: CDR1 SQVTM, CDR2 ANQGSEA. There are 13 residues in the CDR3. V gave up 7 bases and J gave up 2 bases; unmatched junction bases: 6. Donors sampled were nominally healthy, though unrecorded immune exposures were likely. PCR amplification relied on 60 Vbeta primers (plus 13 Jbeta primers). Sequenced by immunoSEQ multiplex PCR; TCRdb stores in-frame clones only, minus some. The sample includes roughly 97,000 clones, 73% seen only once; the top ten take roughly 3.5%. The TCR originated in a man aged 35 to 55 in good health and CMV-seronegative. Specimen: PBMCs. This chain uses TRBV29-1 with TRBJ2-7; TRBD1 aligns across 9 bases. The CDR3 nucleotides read TGCAGCGCGGGACAGGGTCTTGCCTACGAGCAGTACTTC. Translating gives CSAGQGLAYEQYF.